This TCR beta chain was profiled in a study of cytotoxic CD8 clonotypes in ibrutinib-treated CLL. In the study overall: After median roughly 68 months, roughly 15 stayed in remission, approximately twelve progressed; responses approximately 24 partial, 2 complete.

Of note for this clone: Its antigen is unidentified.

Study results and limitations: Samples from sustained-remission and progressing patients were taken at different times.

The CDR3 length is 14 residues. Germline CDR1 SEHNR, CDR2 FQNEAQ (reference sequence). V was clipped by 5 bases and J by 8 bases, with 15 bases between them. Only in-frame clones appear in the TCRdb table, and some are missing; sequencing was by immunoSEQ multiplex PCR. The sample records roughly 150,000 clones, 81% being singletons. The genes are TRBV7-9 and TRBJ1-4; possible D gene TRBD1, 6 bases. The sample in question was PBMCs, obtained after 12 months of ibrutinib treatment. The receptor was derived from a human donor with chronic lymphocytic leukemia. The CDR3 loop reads CASSADSPGEKLFF. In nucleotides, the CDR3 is TGTGCCAGCAGCGCGGACAGCCCGGGGGAAAAACTGTTTTTT.